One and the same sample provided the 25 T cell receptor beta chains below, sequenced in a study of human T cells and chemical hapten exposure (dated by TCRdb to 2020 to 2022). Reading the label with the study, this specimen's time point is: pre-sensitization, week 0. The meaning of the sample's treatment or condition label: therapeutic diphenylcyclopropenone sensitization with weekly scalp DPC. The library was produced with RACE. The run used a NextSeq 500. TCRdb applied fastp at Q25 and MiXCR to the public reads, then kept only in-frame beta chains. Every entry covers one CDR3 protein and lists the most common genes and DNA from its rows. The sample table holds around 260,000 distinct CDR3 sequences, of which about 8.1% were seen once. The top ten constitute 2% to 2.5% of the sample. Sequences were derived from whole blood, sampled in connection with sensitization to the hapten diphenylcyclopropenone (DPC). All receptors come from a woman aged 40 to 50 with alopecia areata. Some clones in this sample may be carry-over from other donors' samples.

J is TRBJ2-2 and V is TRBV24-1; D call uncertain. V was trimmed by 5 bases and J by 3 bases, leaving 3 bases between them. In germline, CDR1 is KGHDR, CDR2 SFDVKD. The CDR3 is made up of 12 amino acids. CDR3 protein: CATSVYTGELFF. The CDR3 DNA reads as TGTGCCACCAGTGTCTACACCGGGGAGCTGTTTTTT.

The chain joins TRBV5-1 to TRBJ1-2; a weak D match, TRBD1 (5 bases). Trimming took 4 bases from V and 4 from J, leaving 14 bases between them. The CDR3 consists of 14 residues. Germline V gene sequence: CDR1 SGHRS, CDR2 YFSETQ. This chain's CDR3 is CASSLDTGTYGYTF. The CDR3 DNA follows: TGCGCCAGCAGCCTAGATACAGGTACCTATGGCTACACCTTC. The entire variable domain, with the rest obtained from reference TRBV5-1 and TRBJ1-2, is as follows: KAGVTQTPRYLIKTRGQQVTLSCSPISGHRSVSWYQQTPGQGLQFLFEYFSETQRNKGNFPGRFSGRQFSNSRSEMNVSTLELGDSALYLCASSLDTGTYGYTFGSGTRLTVV.

The CDR3 coding sequence is TGCAGCGTTGAAGATATCGGGAGGGGCACAGATACGCAGTATTTT. Its translation: CSVEDIGRGTDTQYF. The rearrangement joins TRBV29-1 to TRBJ2-3, with 8 positions matching TRBD2. The germline gives CDR1 SQVTM, CDR2 ANQGSEA. The V and J ends lost 0 bases and 1 base, in that order; junction bases with no gene match: 3. The CDR3 is 15 residues long.

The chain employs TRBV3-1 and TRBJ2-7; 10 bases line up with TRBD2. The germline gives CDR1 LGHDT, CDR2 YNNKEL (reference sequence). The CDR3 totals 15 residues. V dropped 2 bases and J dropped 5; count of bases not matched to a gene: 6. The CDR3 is CASSQSGLAADEQYF. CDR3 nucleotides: TGTGCCAGCAGCCAAAGTGGACTAGCGGCCGACGAGCAGTACTTC.

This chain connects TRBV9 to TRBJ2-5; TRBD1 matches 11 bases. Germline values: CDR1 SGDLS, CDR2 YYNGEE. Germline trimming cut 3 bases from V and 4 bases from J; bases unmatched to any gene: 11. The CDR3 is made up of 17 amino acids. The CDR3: CASSARDRGRGGETQYF. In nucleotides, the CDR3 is TGTGCCAGCAGCGCCCGGGACAGGGGGAGGGGAGGAGAGACCCAGTACTTC.

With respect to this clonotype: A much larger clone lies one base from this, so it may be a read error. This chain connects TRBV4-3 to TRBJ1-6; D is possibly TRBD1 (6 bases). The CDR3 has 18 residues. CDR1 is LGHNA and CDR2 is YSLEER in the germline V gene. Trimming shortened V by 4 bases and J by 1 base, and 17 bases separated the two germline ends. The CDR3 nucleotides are TGCGCCAGCAGCCTAGATCGGCAGGGGATATCCTATAATTCACCCCTCCACTTT. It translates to CASSLDRQGISYNSPLHF.

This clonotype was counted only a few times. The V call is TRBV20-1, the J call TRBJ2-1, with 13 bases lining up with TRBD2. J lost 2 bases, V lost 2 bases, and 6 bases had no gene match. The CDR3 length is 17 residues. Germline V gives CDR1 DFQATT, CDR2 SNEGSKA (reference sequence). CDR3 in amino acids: CSARRGTSGATYNEQFF. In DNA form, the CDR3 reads TGCAGTGCTAGACGTGGGACTAGCGGGGCGACCTACAATGAGCAGTTCTTC.

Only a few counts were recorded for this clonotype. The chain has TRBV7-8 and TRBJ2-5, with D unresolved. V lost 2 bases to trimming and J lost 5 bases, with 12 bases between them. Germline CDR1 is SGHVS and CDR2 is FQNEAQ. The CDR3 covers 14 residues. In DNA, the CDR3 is TGTGCCAGCAGCTTATGGCCTGGCTTCGAGACCCAGTACTTC. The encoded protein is CASSLWPGFETQYF.

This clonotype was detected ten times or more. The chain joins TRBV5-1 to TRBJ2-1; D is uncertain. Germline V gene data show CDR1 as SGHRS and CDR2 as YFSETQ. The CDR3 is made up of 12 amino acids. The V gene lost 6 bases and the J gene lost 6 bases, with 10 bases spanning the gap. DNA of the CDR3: TGCGCCAGCAACCTAAACGGCAATGAGCAGTTCTTC. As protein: CASNLNGNEQFF.

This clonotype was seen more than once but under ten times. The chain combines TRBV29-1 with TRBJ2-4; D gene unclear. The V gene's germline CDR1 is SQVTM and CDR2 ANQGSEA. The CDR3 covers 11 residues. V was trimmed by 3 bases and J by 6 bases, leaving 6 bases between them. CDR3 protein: CSVDSLNIQYF. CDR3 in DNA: TGCAGCGTTGACAGCTTAAACATTCAGTACTTC.

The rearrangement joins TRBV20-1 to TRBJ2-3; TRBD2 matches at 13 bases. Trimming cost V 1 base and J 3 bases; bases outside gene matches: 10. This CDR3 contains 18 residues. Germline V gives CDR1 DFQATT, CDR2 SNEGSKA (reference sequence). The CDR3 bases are TGCAGTGCTAGAGGGGGAACTAGCGGGAGGGCCTGGACAGATACGCAGTATTTT. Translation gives CSARGGTSGRAWTDTQYF.

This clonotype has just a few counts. CDR3 nucleotides: TGTGCCAGCAGCCCCGGGGGGGCCCTGGCCAGGGAGCAGTACTTC. Protein sequence: CASSPGGALAREQYF. This chain links TRBV7-9 with TRBJ2-7; 8 nucleotides match TRBD2. This CDR3 is 15 amino acids long. With 5 bases clipped from V and 7 bases from J, the junction kept 13 bases outside the gene matches. CDR1 SEHNR and CDR2 FQNEAQ come from the germline V gene (reference sequence).

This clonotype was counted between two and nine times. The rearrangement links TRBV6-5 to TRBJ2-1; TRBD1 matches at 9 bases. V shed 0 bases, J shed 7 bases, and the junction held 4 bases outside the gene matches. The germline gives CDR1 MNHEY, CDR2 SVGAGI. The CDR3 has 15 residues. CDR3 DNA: TGTGCCAGCAGTTACTCGACAGGGGGGATAAATGAGCAGTTCTTC. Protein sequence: CASSYSTGGINEQFF.

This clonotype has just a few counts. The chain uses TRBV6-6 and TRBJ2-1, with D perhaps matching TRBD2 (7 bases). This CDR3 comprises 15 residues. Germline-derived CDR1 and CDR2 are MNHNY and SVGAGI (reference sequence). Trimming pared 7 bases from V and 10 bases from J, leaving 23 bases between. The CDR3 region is CASTRGGGTTTEQFF. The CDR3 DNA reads TGTGCCAGCACCCGGGGAGGGGGGACGACCACCGAGCAGTTCTTC.

The CDR3 sequence: CSVVRSTDTQYF. The DNA for the CDR3 is TGCAGCGTTGTGCGGAGCACAGATACGCAGTATTTT. The chain recombines TRBV29-1 with TRBJ2-3; no clear D gene. Germline V CDR1 and CDR2: SQVTM, ANQGSEA. This CDR3 has 12 residues. The germline V and J ends were trimmed by 4 bases and 0 bases, with 5 bases remaining between them.

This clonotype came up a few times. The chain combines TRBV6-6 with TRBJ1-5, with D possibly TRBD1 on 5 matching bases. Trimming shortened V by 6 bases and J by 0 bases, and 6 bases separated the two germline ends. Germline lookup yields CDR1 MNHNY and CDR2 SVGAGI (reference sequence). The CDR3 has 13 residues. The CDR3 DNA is TGTGCCAGCAGAGGGGATAGCAATCAGCCCCAGCATTTT. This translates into CASRGDSNQPQHF.

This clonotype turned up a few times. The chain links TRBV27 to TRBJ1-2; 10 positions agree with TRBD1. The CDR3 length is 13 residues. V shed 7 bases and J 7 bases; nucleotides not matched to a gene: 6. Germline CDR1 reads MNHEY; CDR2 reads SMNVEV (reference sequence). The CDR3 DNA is TGTGCCAGCACGCCAGGGACAGGGGCTGGCTACACCTTC. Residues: CASTPGTGAGYTF.

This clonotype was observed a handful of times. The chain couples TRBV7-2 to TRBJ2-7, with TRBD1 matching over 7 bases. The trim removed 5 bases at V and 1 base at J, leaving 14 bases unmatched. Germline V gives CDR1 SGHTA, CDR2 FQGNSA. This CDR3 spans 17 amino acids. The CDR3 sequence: CASSPREGAYPSYEQYF. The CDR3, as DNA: TGTGCCAGCAGCCCTCGAGAGGGGGCCTACCCTTCCTACGAGCAGTACTTC.

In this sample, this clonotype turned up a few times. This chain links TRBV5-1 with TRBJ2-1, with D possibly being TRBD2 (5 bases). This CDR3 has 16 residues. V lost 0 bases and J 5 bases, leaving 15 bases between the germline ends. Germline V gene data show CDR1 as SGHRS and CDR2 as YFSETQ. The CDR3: CASSLEVLVQDNEQFF. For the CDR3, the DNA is TGCGCCAGCAGCTTGGAGGTACTAGTGCAAGACAATGAGCAGTTCTTC.

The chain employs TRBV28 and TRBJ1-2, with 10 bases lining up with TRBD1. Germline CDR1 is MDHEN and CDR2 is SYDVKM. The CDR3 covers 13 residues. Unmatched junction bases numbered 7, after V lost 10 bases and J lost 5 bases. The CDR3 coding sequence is TGTGCCATCAGACAGGGGGCTAGGTATGGCTACACCTTC. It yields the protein CAIRQGARYGYTF.

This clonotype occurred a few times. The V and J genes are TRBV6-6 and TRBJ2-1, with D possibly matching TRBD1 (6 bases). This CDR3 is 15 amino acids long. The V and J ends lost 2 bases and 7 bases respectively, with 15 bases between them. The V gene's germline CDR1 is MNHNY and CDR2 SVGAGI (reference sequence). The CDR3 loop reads CASSYEDSLLNEQFF. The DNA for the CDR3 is TGTGCCAGCAGTTACGAGGACAGTCTGTTGAATGAGCAGTTCTTC.

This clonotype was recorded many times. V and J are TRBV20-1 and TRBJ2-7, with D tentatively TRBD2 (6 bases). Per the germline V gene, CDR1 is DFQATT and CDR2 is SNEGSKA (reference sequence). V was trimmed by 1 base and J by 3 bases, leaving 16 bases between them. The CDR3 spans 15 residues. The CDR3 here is CSARVGLADIYEQYF. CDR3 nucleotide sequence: TGCAGTGCTAGAGTCGGGTTAGCGGACATCTACGAGCAGTACTTC.

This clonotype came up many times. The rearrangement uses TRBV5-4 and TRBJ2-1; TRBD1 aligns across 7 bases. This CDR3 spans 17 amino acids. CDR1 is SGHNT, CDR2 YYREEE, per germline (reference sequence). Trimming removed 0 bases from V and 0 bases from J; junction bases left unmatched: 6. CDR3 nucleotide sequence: TGTGCCAGCAGCTTGGGGACAGGCGCCCGCTCCTACAATGAGCAGTTCTTC. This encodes CASSLGTGARSYNEQFF. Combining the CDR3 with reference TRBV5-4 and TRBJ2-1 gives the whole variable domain ETGVTQSPTHLIKTRGQQVTLRCSSQSGHNTVSWYQQALGQGPQFIFQYYREEENGRGNFPPRFSGLQFPNYSSELNVNALELDDSALYLCASSLGTGARSYNEQFFGPGTRLTVL.

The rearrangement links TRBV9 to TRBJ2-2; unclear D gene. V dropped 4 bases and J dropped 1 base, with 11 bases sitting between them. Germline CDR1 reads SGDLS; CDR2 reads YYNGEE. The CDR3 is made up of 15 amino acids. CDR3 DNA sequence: TGTGCCAGCAGCACAACGGTCTTGAACACCGGGGAGCTGTTTTTT. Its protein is CASSTTVLNTGELFF.

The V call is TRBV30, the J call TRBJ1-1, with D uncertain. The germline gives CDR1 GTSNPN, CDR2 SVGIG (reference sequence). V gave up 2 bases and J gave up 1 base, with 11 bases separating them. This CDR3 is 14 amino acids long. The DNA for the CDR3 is TGTGCCTGGAGTCTCACTATCAAGAACACTGAAGCTTTCTTT. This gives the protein CAWSLTIKNTEAFF.